This paragraph reports one TCR beta chain. The record originates from a study of blood T cell repertoires in COVID-19. For the study at large: The United States, Italy and Spain were the sources of the acute and convalescent COVID-19 samples. PBMCs, B-cell-depleted T cells, or T cells provided the cDNA or gDNA that made up the material.

Trimming cost V 4 bases and J 5 bases, with 18 bases left between them. The CDR3 loop spans 15 amino acids. Germline V gene data show CDR1 as SGHNT and CDR2 as YYREEE (reference sequence). How the authors handled the data: Using reference gene primer amplification, nucleated cell counts were estimated. The table came from immunoSEQ multiplex PCR; TCRdb's copy has only in-frame clones and leaves some out. V and J calls and clone size come straight from that table; D and trimming were deduced from the DNA. There are hundreds of thousands of clones in the sample; more than 70% occur only once, and roughly 6.8% lies in the top ten. While infection was still active, Seattle patients were enrolled and then followed longitudinally.

The chain carries TRBV5-4 and TRBJ1-2; tentatively, D is TRBD1 (6 bases). The origin of this receptor is a woman aged 25-40 years with COVID-19, enrolled during active disease. Sequencing input: peripheral blood. This CDR3 reads CASSLAGANVYGYTF. Here the CDR3 DNA reads TGTGCCAGCAGCCTCGCGGGGGCTAATGTTTATGGCTACACCTTC.